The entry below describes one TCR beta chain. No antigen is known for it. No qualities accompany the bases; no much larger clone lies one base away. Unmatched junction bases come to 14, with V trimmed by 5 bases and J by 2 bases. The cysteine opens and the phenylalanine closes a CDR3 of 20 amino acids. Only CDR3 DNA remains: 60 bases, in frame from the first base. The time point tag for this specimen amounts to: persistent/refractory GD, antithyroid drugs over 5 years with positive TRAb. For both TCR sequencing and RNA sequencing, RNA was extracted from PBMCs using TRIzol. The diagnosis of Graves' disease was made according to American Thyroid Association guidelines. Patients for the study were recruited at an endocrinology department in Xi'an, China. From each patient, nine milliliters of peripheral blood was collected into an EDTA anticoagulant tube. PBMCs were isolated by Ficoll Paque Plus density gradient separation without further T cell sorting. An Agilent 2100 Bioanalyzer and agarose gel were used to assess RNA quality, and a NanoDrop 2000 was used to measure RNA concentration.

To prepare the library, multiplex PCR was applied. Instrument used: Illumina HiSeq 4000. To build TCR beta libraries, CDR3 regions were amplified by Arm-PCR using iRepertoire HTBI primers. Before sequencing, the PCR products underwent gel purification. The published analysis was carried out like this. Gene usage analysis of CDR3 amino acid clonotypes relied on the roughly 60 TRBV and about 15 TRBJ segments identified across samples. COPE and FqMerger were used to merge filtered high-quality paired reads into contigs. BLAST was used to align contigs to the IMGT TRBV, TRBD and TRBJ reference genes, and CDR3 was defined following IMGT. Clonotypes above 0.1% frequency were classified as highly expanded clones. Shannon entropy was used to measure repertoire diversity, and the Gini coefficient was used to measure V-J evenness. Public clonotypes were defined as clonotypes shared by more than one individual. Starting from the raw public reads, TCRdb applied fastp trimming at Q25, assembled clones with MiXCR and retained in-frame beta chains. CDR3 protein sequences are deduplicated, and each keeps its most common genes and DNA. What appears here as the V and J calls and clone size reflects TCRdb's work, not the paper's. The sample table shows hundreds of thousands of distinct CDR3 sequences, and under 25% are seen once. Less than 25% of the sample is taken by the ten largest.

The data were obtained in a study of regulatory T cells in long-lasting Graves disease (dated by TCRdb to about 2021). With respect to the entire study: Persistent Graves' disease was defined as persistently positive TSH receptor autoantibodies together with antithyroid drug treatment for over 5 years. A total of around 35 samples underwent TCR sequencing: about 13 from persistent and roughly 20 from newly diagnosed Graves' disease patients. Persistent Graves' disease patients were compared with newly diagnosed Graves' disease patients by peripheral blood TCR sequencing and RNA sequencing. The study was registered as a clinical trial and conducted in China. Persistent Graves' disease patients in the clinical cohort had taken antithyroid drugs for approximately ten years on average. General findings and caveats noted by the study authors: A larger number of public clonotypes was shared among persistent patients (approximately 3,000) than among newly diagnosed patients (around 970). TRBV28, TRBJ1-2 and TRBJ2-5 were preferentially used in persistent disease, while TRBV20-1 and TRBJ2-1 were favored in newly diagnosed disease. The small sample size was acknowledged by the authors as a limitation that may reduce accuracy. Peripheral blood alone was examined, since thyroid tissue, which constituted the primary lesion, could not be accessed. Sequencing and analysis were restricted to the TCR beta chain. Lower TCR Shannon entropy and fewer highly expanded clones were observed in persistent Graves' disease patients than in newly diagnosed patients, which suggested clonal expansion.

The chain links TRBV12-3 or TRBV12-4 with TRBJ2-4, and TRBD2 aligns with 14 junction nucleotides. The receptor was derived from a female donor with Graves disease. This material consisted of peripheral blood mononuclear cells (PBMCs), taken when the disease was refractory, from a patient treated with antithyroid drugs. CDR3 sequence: CASSLRLAGGPGASKNIQYF. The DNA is TGTGCCAGCAGTCTCAGACTAGCGGGAGGGCCGGGAGCGTCCAAAAACATTCAGTACTTC.